The 28 T cell receptor beta chains listed next were all sequenced from one sample in a study of blood T cell repertoires in COVID-19. The assay was immunoSEQ multiplex PCR, and TCRdb's table has in-frame clones only and misses some. The sample has 150,000 to 200,000 clones, roughly 82% seen once. The sequencing input was peripheral blood. These receptors were collected from a woman aged 70 to 79 with acute or convalescent COVID-19.

The chain uses TRBV7-9 and TRBJ1-4, with 8 positions matching TRBD1. The CDR3 extends over 16 amino acids. Trimming at V came to 4 bases and at J to 0 bases, leaving 4 bases not matched to a gene. The germline V gene encodes CDR1 SEHNR and CDR2 FQNEAQ (reference sequence). The CDR3, as DNA: TGTGCCAGCAGCTCAGGGGGCCCGGCAACTAATGAAAAACTGTTTTTT. It codes for CASSSGGPATNEKLFF.

The chain carries TRBV11-3 and TRBJ2-1, with 7 bases matching TRBD1. The CDR3 is 15 amino acids. Trimming removed 4 bases from V and 6 bases from J; junction bases left unmatched: 9. Per germline, CDR1 SGHNT and CDR2 YENEEA. CDR3 in DNA: TGTGCCAGCAGCTCCAGGGGGTTTTCAGGCAATGAGCAGTTCTTC. Encoded protein: CASSSRGFSGNEQFF.

In its sample, this clone was seen a few times. The V gene is TRBV11-2, the J gene TRBJ2-7, with D possibly matching TRBD1 (5 bases). Per germline, CDR1 SGHAT and CDR2 FQNNGV. The CDR3 loop spans 16 amino acids. Trimming pared 1 base from V and 2 bases from J, leaving 15 bases between. CDR3: CASSLGVLGATYEQYF. Written as DNA, the CDR3 is TGTGCCAGCAGCTTAGGGGTTTTAGGGGCCACCTACGAGCAGTACTTC.

The V gene is TRBV30, the J gene TRBJ1-1, with D uncertain. This CDR3 has 13 residues. V lost 0 bases, J lost 1 base, and 6 bases lay in between. Germline CDR1 reads GTSNPN; CDR2 reads SVGIG (reference sequence). CDR3 amino acids: CAWSVSQNTEAFF. The DNA of the CDR3 is TGTGCCTGGAGTGTGTCCCAGAACACTGAAGCTTTCTTT.

The rearrangement links TRBV2 to TRBJ2-2, with 11 nucleotides matching TRBD2. The CDR3 is 14 residues long. The V and J ends lost 7 bases and 6 bases, in that order; junction bases with no gene match: 4. CDR1 and CDR2 (germline): SNHLY, FYNNEI. CDR3 nucleotides: TGTGCCAGCATACTAGCGGGAGTCCCCGGGGAGCTGTTTTTT. It yields the protein CASILAGVPGELFF.

J is TRBJ1-5 and V is TRBV28; 7 nucleotides match TRBD1. J lost 2 bases, V lost 4 bases, and 14 bases had no gene match. This CDR3 is 18 amino acids long. Germline loops: CDR1 MDHEN, CDR2 SYDVKM. In DNA, the CDR3 is TGTGCCAGCAGTTCTTCCCGACAGGGCGTGGGGGGCAATCAGCCCCAGCATTTT. As protein: CASSSSRQGVGGNQPQHF.

There are a few counts of this clone. The chain uses TRBV6-5 and TRBJ1-2; 8 bases align to TRBD1. This CDR3 is built from 15 residues. CDR1 is MNHEY, CDR2 SVGAGI, per germline. Unmatched junction bases numbered 11, after V lost 6 bases and J lost 5 bases. The CDR3 DNA reads TGTGCCAGCAGGGGACAGGTTACTCTCTATTATGGCTACACCTTC. Encoded protein: CASRGQVTLYYGYTF.

The chain joins TRBV5-6 to TRBJ2-7, with 10 nucleotides matching TRBD2. The V segment lost 2 bases and the J segment 4 bases; nucleotides outside the gene matches: 18. This CDR3 spans 19 amino acids. CDR1 SGHDT and CDR2 YYEEEE come from the germline V gene. The CDR3 reads CASSFTSSGSSRVKYEQYF. DNA of the CDR3: TGTGCCAGCAGCTTCACGTCTAGCGGGAGTAGTAGAGTTAAGTACGAGCAGTACTTC.

V gene TRBV4-1 combines with J gene TRBJ2-3; D possibly corresponds to TRBD2 (6 bases). Germline values: CDR1 MGHRA, CDR2 YSYEKL. Trimming took off 1 base at V and 2 bases at J, with 22 bases between the two ends. The CDR3 extends over 19 amino acids. Here the CDR3 DNA reads TGCGCCAGCAGCCAAGGGGGGGTATTCGGGGGAGCCTTCACAGATACGCAGTATTTT. Protein: CASSQGGVFGGAFTDTQYF.

The V call is TRBV10-1, the J call TRBJ2-2; 10 bases align to TRBD2. The germline CDR1 and CDR2 sequences are WNHNN and SYGVQD (reference sequence). This CDR3 comprises 16 residues. V trimming: 6 bases; J trimming: 3 bases; junction bases outside the gene matches: 7. The CDR3 sequence is CASRDHLAGDTGELFF. Here the CDR3 DNA reads TGCGCCAGCAGGGACCACCTAGCGGGAGACACCGGGGAGCTGTTTTTT.

Only one count was recorded for this clone. The rearrangement joins TRBV3-1 (or the pseudogene TRBV3-2) to TRBJ2-5; TRBD2 aligns across 7 bases. V trimming: 10 bases; J trimming: 4 bases; junction bases outside the gene matches: 12. From germline, CDR1 is LGHDT and CDR2 YNNKEL (reference sequence). This CDR3 is built from 14 residues. CDR3 amino acids: CATLPRTGGETQYF. The CDR3, as DNA: TGTGCCACCCTGCCTAGGACGGGGGGAGAGACCCAGTACTTC.

The CDR3 protein is CASSRDRGSLVSPLHF. The CDR3 DNA is TGTGCCAGCAGCCGGGACAGGGGGTCTTTGGTATCACCCCTCCACTTT. The V gene is TRBV28, the J gene TRBJ1-6; TRBD1 agrees at 11 bases. V dropped 6 bases and J dropped 10; count of bases not matched to a gene: 11. Germline V gives CDR1 MDHEN, CDR2 SYDVKM. CDR3 size: 16 residues.

The rearrangement uses TRBV6-5 and TRBJ1-5; D unclear. This CDR3 region has 14 residues. Germline values: CDR1 MNHEY, CDR2 SVGAGI. The germline V and J ends were trimmed by 5 bases and 5 bases, with 13 bases remaining between them. The CDR3 sequence: CASSRWIGHQPQHF. CDR3 bases: TGTGCCAGCAGTCGGTGGATTGGGCATCAGCCCCAGCATTTT.

V is TRBV25-1 and J is TRBJ2-3, with 9 bases fitting TRBD1. The CDR3 is 15 amino acids. V lost 5 bases to trimming and J lost 1 base; unmatched junction nucleotides: 4. CDR1 MGHDK and CDR2 SYGVNS come from the germline V gene. CDR3 in amino acids: CASSRQGVGTDTQYF. CDR3 DNA: TGTGCCAGCAGTCGACAGGGGGTTGGCACAGATACGCAGTATTTT.

The CDR3 sequence: CASSYSRADRYNEQFF. CDR3 nucleotide sequence: TGTGCCAGCAGTTACTCGAGGGCCGACCGATACAATGAGCAGTTCTTC. The V and J genes are TRBV6-5 and TRBJ2-1, with a weak D call TRBD2 (5 bases). The CDR3 is 16 amino acids. Germline V gene lookup returns CDR1 MNHEY and CDR2 SVGAGI. V lost 0 bases to trimming and J lost 4 bases, with 13 bases between them.

The rearrangement joins TRBV15 to TRBJ1-1; possibly TRBD1 for D (6 bases). Germline V gene data show CDR1 as LNHNV and CDR2 as YYDKDF (reference sequence). Trimming took off 1 base at V and 6 bases at J, with 9 bases between the two ends. This CDR3 has 13 residues. The CDR3 DNA reads TGTGCCACCAGCAGAGCGTGGACAGCTGAAGCTTTCTTT. Its protein is CATSRAWTAEAFF.

The rearrangement uses TRBV20-1 and TRBJ1-1; 7 bases line up with TRBD1. Trimming took 3 bases from V and 0 from J; bases not matched to a gene: 7. Germline loops: CDR1 DFQATT, CDR2 SNEGSKA (reference sequence). The CDR3 extends over 15 amino acids. The CDR3 region has the DNA TGCAGTGCTAGTAGGGGGCTGCCGATGAACACTGAAGCTTTCTTT. It specifies CSASRGLPMNTEAFF.

This chain links TRBV19 with TRBJ1-1; D ambiguous. Between the trimmed V and J ends, which lost 3 bases and 7 bases, there was a span of 12 bases. Germline values: CDR1 LNHDA, CDR2 SQIVND (reference sequence). This CDR3 has 13 residues. The CDR3 protein is CASSIERRGEAFF. The CDR3 DNA reads as TGTGCCAGTAGTATCGAACGACGAGGTGAAGCTTTCTTT.

The rearrangement uses TRBV20-1 and TRBJ2-7, with a possible D match to TRBD2 (6 bases). Germline CDR1 DFQATT, CDR2 SNEGSKA (reference sequence). Trimming removed 3 bases from V and 4 bases from J, with 7 bases in between. The CDR3 extends over 11 amino acids. The CDR3 bases are TGCAGTGCTAGCGGGGGTTACGAGCAGTACTTC. The encoded protein is CSASGGYEQYF.

In nucleotides, the CDR3 is TGTGCCAGCAGCGTAGGGGACAACTACAATGAGCAGTTCTTC. Protein product: CASSVGDNYNEQFF. The chain joins TRBV9 to TRBJ2-1, with a possible D match to TRBD1 (6 bases). The CDR3 consists of 14 residues. Per the germline V gene, CDR1 is SGDLS and CDR2 is YYNGEE. V was cut by 0 bases and J by 3 bases, with 7 bases left in between.

Details on this clone: A much larger clone is a single base away; this may be a read error. The V and J genes are TRBV5-5 and TRBJ1-2, with 8 positions matching TRBD1. CDR1 is SGHKS and CDR2 is YYEKEE in the germline V gene (reference sequence). CDR3 length: 13 residues. V lost 5 bases and J lost 3; bases outside the gene matches: 3. This CDR3 reads CASSSGGDYGYTF. CDR3 in DNA: TGTGCCAGCAGTTCAGGGGGCGACTATGGCTACACCTTC.

This clone was detected only once. The chain links TRBV6-1 to TRBJ1-1; no clear D gene. The length of the CDR3 is 17 residues. CDR1 is MNHNS and CDR2 is SASEGT in the germline V gene. V was cut by 2 bases and J by 0 bases, with 16 bases left in between. The CDR3 DNA reads as TGTGCCAGCAGTGAATGGGGAGGGATGGGGATGAACACTGAAGCTTTCTTT. This translates into CASSEWGGMGMNTEAFF.

The chain employs TRBV6-5 and TRBJ1-2, with 11 bases identical to TRBD1. This CDR3 spans 16 amino acids. Trimming removed 4 bases from V and 7 bases from J; junction bases left unmatched: 11. CDR1 and CDR2 from the germline V gene are MNHEY and SVGAGI. The DNA of the CDR3 is TGTGCCAGCAGTTTAGGACAGGGGGCAAAGTGGGGTGGCTACACCTTC. It encodes CASSLGQGAKWGGYTF.

The gene calls are TRBV5-5 and TRBJ2-2; 12 positions agree with TRBD2. The CDR3 is 16 amino acids. Germline loops: CDR1 SGHKS, CDR2 YYEKEE (reference sequence). Trimming at V came to 3 bases and at J to 4 bases, leaving 4 bases not matched to a gene. CDR3 protein: CASSSLLAGGTGELFF. In DNA, the CDR3 is TGTGCCAGCAGCTCGTTACTAGCGGGGGGCACCGGGGAGCTGTTTTTT.

In this sample, this clone turned up a few times. This chain links TRBV7-2 with TRBJ1-6; maybe TRBD1 (5 bases). The CDR3 has 14 amino acids. V was shortened by 7 bases and J by 7 bases, with 14 bases between the two germline ends. Germline V gene data show CDR1 as SGHTA and CDR2 as FQGNSA. The CDR3 sequence is CASTKTAFNSPLHF. CDR3 DNA: TGTGCCAGCACAAAGACAGCTTTCAATTCACCCCTCCACTTT.

CDR3 loop: CASSFRLSNTGELFF. CDR3 nucleotide sequence: TGCGCCAGCAGCTTCAGGCTTTCGAACACCGGGGAGCTGTTTTTT. The J gene is TRBJ2-2, the V gene TRBV5-1, with D unclear. With 2 bases removed from V and 0 bases from J, the gap between germline ends came to 8 bases. Germline V gene sequence: CDR1 SGHRS, CDR2 YFSETQ. This CDR3 is 15 amino acids long.

This chain uses TRBV3-1 (or the pseudogene TRBV3-2) with TRBJ2-6; D remains ambiguous. Trimming left V 4 bases short and J 2 bases short, with 6 bases between. Germline V gives CDR1 LGHDT, CDR2 YNNKEL (reference sequence). The CDR3 runs 14 residues. The CDR3 loop is CASSRGTGANVLTF. The CDR3 DNA sequence: TGTGCCAGCAGCCGCGGAACTGGGGCCAACGTCCTGACTTTC.

The chain couples TRBV20-1 to TRBJ2-3; 8 nucleotides match TRBD2. The CDR3 spans 14 residues. Germline V gene data show CDR1 as DFQATT and CDR2 as SNEGSKA (reference sequence). With V trimmed by 3 bases and J by 1 base, 3 bases remained unmatched. Written as DNA, the CDR3 is TGCAGTGCTAGTAGCGGGATCGGCACAGATACGCAGTATTTT. It is translated as CSASSGIGTDTQYF.